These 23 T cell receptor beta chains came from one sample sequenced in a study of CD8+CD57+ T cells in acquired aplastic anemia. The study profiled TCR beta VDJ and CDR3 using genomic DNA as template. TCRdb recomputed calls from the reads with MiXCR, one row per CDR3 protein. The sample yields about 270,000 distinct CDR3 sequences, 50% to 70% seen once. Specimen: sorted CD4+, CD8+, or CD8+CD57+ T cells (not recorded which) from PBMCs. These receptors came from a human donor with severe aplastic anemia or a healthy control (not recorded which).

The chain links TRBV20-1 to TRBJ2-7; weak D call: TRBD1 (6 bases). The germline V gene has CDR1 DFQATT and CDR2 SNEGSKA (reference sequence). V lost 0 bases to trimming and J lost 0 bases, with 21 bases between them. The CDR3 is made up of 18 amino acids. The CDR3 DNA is TGCAGTGCTAGAGATTCATCCAGGGGACCTACTAGCTCCTACGAGCAGTACTTC. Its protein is CSARDSSRGPTSSYEQYF.

CDR3 DNA sequence: TGCAGTGCTAGAGATCTTCCTAGCGGGAGATGGGAAGAGACCCAGTACTTC. It translates to CSARDLPSGRWEETQYF. The chain carries TRBV20-1 and TRBJ2-5, with TRBD2 matching over 10 bases. Germline CDR1 is DFQATT and CDR2 is SNEGSKA (reference sequence). Losses at the gene ends were 0 bases for V and 3 bases for J; bases not matched to a gene: 10. The CDR3 has 17 residues.

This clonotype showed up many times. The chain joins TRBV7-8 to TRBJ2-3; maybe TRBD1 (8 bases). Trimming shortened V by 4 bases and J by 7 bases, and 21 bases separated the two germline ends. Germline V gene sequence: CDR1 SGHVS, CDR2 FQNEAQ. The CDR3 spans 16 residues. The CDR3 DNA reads TGTGCCAGCAGCTCGGGGAGGGACAGGCGCATATATACGCAGTATTTT. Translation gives CASSSGRDRRIYTQYF.

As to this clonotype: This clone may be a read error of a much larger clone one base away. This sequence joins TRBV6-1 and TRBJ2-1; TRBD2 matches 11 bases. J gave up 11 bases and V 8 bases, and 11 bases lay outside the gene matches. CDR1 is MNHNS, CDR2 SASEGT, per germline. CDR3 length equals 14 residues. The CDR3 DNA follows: TGTGCCAGCCACCCTAGCGGGGGGTGGAGTAAGCAGTTCTTC. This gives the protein CASHPSGGWSKQFF.

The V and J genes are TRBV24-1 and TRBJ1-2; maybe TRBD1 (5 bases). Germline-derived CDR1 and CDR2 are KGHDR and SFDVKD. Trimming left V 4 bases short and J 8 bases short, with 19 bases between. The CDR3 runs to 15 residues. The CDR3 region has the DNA TGTGCCACCAGTGACTCTCCGGGACCCCGACGCGGCTACACCTTC. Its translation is CATSDSPGPRRGYTF.

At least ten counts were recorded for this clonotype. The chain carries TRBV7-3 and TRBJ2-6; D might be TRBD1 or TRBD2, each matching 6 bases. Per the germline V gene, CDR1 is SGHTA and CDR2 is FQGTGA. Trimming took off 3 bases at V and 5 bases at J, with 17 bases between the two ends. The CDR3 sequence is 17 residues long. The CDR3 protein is CASSFGGGRARANVLTF. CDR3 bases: TGTGCCAGCAGCTTCGGAGGGGGAAGGGCTCGGGCCAACGTCCTGACTTTC.

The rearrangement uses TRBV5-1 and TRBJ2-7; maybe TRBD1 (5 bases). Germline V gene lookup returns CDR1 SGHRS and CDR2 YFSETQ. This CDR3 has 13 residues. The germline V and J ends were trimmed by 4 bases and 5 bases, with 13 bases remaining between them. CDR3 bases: TGCGCCAGCAGCAACCCGACAGCCCACGAGCAGTACTTC. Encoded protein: CASSNPTAHEQYF.

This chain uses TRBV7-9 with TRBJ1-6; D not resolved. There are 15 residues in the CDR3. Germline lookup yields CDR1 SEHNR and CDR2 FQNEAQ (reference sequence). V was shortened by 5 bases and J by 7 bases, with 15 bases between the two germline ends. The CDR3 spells CASSPARLSNSPLHF. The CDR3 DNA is TGTGCCAGCAGCCCAGCTCGACTCTCGAATTCACCCCTCCACTTT.

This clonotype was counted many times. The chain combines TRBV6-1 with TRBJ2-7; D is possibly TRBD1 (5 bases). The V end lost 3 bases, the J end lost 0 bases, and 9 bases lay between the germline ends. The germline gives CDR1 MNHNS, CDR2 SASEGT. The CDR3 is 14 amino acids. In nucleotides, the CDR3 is TGTGCCAGCAGTGATTGGGGCGGCTCCTACGAGCAGTACTTC. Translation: CASSDWGGSYEQYF.

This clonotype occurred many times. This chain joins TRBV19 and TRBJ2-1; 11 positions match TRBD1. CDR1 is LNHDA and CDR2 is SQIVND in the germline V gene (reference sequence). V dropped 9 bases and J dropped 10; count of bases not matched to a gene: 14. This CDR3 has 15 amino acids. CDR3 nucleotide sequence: TGTGCCAGCCTTAGGACAGGGGGCGCCCAGGTCGAGCAGTTCTTC. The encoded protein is CASLRTGGAQVEQFF.

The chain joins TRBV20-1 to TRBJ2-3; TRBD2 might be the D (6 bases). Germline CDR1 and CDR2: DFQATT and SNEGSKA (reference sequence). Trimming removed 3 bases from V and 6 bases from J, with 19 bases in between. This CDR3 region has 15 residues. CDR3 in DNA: TGCAGTGCTAGGGCCGGGCTAGCGACGATGGATACGCAGTATTTT. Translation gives CSARAGLATMDTQYF.

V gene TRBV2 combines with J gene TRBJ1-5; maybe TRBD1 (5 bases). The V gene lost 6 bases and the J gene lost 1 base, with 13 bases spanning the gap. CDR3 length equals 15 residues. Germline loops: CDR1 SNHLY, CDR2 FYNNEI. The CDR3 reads CASSPLRQSNQPQHF. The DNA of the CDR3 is TGTGCCAGCAGCCCATTACGACAGAGCAATCAGCCCCAGCATTTT.

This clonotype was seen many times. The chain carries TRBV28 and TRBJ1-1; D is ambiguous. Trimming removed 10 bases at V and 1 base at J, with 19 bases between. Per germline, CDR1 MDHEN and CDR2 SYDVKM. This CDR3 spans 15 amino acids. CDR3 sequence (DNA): TGTGCCATCATCTCCGAGGCCGGGAGGAACACTGAAGCTTTCTTT. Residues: CAIISEAGRNTEAFF. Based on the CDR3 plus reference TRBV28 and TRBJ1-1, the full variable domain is DVKVTQSSRYLVKRTGEKVFLECVQDMDHENMFWYRQDPGLGLRLIYFSYDVKMKEKGDIPEGYSVSREKKERFSLILESASTNQTSMYLCAIISEAGRNTEAFFGQGTRLTVV.

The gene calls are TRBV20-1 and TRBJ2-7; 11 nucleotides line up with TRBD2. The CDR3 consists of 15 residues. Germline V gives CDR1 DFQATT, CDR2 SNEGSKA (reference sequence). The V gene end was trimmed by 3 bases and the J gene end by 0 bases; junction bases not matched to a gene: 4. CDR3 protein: CSARGTSGLSYEQYF. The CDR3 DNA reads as TGCAGTGCTAGGGGGACTAGCGGTCTCTCCTACGAGCAGTACTTC.

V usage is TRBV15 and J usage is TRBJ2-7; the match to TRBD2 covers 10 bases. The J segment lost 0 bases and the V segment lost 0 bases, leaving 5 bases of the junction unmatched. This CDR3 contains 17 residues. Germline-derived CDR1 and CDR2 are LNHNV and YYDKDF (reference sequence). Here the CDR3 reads CATSREGTSGTSYEQYF. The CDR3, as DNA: TGTGCCACCAGCAGAGAGGGAACTAGCGGGACCTCCTACGAGCAGTACTTC.

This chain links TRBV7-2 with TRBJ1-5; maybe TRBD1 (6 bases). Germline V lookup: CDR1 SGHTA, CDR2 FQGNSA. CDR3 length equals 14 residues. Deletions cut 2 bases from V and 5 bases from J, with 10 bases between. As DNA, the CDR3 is TGTGCCAGCAGCTTAATACAGGGCTATCAGCCCCAGCATTTT. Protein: CASSLIQGYQPQHF.

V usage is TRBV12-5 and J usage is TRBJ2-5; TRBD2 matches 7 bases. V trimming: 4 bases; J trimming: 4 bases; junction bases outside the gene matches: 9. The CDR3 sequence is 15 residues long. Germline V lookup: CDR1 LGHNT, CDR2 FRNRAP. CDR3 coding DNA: TGTGCTAGTGGTTGGGCCCCCCAGCGGGGAGAGACCCAGTACTTC. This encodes CASGWAPQRGETQYF.

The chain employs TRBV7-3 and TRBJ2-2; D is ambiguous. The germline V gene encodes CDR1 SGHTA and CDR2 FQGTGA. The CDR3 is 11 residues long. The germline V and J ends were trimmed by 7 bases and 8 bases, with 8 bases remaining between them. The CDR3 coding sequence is TGTGCCAGCAACTCCGGGGGGGAGCTGTTTTTT. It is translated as CASNSGGELFF. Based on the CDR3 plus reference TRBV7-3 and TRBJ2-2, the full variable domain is GAGVSQTPSNKVTEKGKYVELRCDPISGHTALYWYRQSLGQGPEFLIYFQGTGAADDSGLPNDRFFAVRPEGSVSTLKIQRTERGDSAVYLCASNSGGELFFGEGSRLTVL.

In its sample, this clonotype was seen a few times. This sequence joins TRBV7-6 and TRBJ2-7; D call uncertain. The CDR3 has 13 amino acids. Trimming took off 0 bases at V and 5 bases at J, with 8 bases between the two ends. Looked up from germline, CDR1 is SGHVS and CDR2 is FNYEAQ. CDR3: CASSLASPNEQYF. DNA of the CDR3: TGTGCCAGCAGCTTAGCGTCCCCCAACGAGCAGTACTTC.

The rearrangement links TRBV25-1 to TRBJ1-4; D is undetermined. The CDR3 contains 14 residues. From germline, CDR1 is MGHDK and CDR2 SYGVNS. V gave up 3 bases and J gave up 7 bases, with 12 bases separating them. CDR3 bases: TGTGCCAGCAGTGACGGAAGGGTAGTTGAAAAACTGTTTTTT. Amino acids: CASSDGRVVEKLFF.

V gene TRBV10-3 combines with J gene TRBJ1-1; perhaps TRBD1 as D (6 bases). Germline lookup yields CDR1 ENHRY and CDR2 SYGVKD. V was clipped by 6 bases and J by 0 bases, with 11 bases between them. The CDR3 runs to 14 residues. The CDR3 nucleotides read TGTGCCATCAGCCCCGGACAGATGAACACTGAAGCTTTCTTT. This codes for CAISPGQMNTEAFF.

The CDR3 DNA reads TGCGCCAGCAGCTCACAGGGGGACTATGGCTACACCTTC. Protein: CASSSQGDYGYTF. The rearrangement links TRBV5-1 to TRBJ1-2; 8 bases are a match to TRBD1. CDR1 is SGHRS, CDR2 YFSETQ, per germline. Germline trimming cut 3 bases from V and 3 bases from J; bases unmatched to any gene: 1. CDR3 length: 13 amino acids.

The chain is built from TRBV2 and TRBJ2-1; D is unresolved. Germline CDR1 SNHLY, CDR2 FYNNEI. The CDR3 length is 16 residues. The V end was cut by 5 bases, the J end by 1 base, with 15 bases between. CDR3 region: CASSFSTTPSYNEQFF. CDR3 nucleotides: TGTGCCAGCAGTTTCTCGACCACCCCTTCCTACAATGAGCAGTTCTTC.